This record covers a single T cell receptor (beta chain). The entry originates in a study of Ad26.COV2.S vaccination and SARS-CoV-2 variants. Study overall: Ad26.COV2.S shots went into the muscle once or twice, 56 days apart.

The assay was immunoSEQ multiplex PCR, and TCRdb's table has in-frame clones only and misses some. This sample has about 330,000 clones, with 90% found just once. Germline V gene lookup returns CDR1 LNHDA and CDR2 SQIVND (reference sequence). The ends lost 3 bases at V and 1 base at J; junction bases unmatched: 7. The CDR3 sequence is 16 residues long. Treatment: around 19 received Ad26.COV2.S at low or high dose, single or two shots; 5 received placebo; per-sample allocation not given. At day 63 after the first vaccine or placebo injection, samples were drawn. The chain has TRBV19 and TRBJ1-1, with TRBD1 matching over 8 bases. Specimen: peripheral blood, collected in a trial of Ad26.COV2.S vaccine versus placebo. This clonotype was obtained from a person aged 18 to 59 who received the Ad26.COV2.S COVID-19 vaccine or a placebo. Written as DNA, the CDR3 is TGTGCCAGTAGTATGGTAATCGGACAGGGGAACACTGAAGCTTTCTTT. It specifies CASSMVIGQGNTEAFF. The full variable domain, completed using reference TRBV19 and TRBJ1-1, is DGGITQSPKYLFRKEGQNVTLSCEQNLNHDAMYWYRQDPGQGLRLIYYSQIVNDFQKGDIAEGYSVSREKKESFPLTVTSAQKNPTAFYLCASSMVIGQGNTEAFFGQGTRLTVV.